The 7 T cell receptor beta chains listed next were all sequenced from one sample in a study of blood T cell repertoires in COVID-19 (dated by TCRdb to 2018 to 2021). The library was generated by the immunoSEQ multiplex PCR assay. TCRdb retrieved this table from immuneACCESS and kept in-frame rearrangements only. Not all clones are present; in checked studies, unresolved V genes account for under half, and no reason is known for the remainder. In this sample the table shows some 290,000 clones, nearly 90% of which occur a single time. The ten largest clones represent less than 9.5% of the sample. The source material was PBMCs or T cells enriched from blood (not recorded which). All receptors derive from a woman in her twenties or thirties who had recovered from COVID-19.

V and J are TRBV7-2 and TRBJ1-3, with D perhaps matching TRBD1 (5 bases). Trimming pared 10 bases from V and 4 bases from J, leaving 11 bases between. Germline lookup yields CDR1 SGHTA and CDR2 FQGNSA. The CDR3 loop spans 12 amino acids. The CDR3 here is CATRAGGNTIYF. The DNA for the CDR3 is TGTGCCACCCGGGCAGGGGGAAACACCATATATTTT. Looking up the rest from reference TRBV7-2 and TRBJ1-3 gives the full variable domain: GAGVSQSPSNKVTEKGKDVELRCDPISGHTALYWYRQSLGQGLEFLIYFQGNSAPDKSGLPSDRFSAERTGGSVSTLTIQRTQQEDSAVYLCATRAGGNTIYFGEGSWLTVV.

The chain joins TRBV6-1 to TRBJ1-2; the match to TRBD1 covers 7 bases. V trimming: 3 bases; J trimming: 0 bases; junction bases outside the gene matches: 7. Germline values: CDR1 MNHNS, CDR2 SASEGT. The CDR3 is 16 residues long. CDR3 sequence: CASSDQGQRANYGYTF. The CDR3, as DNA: TGTGCCAGCAGTGACCAGGGACAGCGAGCTAACTATGGCTACACCTTC.

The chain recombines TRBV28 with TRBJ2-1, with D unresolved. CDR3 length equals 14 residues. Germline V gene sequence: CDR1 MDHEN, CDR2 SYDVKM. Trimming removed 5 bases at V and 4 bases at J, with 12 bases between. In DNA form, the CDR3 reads TGTGCCAGCAGTCGAAACTTCGAGTACAATGAGCAGTTCTTC. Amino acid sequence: CASSRNFEYNEQFF.

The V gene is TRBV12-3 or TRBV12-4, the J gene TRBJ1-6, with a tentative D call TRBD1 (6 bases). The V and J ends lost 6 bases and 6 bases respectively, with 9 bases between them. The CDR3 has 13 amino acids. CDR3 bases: TGTGCCAGCAGCGGACAGCCTAATTCACCCCTCCACTTT. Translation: CASSGQPNSPLHF.

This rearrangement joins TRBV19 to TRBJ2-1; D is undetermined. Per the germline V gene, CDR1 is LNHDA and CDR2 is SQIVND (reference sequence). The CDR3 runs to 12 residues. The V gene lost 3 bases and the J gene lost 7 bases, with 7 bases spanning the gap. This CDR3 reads CASSIVRNEQFF. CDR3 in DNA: TGTGCCAGTAGTATTGTCCGGAATGAGCAGTTCTTC. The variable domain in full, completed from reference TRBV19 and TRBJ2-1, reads DGGITQSPKYLFRKEGQNVTLSCEQNLNHDAMYWYRQDPGQGLRLIYYSQIVNDFQKGDIAEGYSVSREKKESFPLTVTSAQKNPTAFYLCASSIVRNEQFFGPGTRLTVL.

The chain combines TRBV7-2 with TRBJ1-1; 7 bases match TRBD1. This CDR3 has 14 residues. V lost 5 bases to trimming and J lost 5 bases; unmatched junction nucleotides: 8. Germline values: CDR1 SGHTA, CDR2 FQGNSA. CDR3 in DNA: TGTGCCAGCAGCCCCCTCCAGGGGGGAACTGAAGCTTTCTTT. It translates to CASSPLQGGTEAFF.

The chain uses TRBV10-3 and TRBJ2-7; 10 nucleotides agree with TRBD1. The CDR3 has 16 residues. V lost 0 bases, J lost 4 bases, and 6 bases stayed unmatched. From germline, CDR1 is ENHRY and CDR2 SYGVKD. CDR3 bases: TGTGCCATCAGTGAGTCGACAGGGGGCGCCTCTTACGAGCAGTACTTC. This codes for CAISESTGGASYEQYF.